The source of this T cell receptor beta chain is a study of shared clonotypes between healthy human individuals. At deep level, the assay was performed. Clones were read by immunoSEQ multiplex PCR, and TCRdb kept only the in-frame ones, dropping some. The sample has about 2.4 million clones; approximately 93% are singletons. The CDR3 is 13 residues long. V was cut by 3 bases and J by 3 bases, with 6 bases left in between. Looked up from germline, CDR1 is LNHDA and CDR2 is SQIVND (reference sequence). About this clone itself: The sample contains more than one DNA sequence encoding this CDR3.

The TCR was taken from a man aged 18 to 29 in good health. Some clones in this sample may be carry-over from other donors' samples. The J gene is TRBJ2-1, the V gene TRBV19; D is possibly TRBD1 or TRBD2 (5 bases each). Specimen: naive CD4+ T cells from PBMCs. Subset noted: CD45RA+ positively selected. The CDR3 DNA follows: TGTGCCAGTAGTATTGGGGGCTACAATGAGCAGTTCTTC. This codes for CASSIGGYNEQFF.